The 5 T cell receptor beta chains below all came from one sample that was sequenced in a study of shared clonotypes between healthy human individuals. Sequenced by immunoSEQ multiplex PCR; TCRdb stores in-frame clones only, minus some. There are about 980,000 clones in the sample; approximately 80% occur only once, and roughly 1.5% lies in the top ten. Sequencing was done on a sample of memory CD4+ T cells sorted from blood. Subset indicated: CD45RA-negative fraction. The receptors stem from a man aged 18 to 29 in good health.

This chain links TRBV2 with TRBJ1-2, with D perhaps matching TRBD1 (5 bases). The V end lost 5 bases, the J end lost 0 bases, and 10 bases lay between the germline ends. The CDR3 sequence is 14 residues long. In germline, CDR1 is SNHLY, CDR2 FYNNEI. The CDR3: CASSLTGANYGYTF. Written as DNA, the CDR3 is TGTGCCAGCAGTCTCACAGGAGCTAACTATGGCTACACCTTC.

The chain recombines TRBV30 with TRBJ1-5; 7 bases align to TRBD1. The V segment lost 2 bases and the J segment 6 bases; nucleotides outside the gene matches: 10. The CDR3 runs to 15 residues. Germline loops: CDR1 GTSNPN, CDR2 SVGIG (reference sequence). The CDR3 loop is CAWSRGGGEGQPQHF. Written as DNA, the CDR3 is TGTGCCTGGAGTCGAGGAGGGGGCGAAGGTCAGCCCCAGCATTTT.

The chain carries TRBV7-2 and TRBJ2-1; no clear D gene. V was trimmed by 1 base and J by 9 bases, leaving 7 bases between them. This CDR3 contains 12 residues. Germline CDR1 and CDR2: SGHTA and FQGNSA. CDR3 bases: TGTGCCAGCAGCTTAGAGGCGACTGAGCAGTTCTTC. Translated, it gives CASSLEATEQFF.

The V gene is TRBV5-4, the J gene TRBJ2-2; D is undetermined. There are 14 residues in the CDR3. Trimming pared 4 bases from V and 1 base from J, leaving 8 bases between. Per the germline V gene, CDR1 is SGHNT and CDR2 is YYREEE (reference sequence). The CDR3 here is CASSQVQNTGELFF. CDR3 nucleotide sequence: TGTGCCAGCAGCCAGGTTCAGAACACCGGGGAGCTGTTTTTT.

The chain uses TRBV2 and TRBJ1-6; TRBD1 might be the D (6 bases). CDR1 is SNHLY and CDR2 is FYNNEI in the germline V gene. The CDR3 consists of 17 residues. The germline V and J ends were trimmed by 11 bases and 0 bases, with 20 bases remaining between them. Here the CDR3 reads CASQPDRTISYNSPLHF. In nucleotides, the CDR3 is TGTGCCTCACAACCCGACAGGACGATCTCCTATAATTCACCCCTCCACTTT.